Sequencing of this TCR beta chain was carried out in a study of vaccination and CD4 T cells after COVID-19. Once obtained from cultured CD4+ T cells, the DNA was sequenced using the Oncomine TCR Beta short-read assay. TCRdb used MiXCR to reprocess the PCR reads, holding one entry per CDR3 protein. This table has 4,500 to 5,500 distinct CDR3 sequences, 42% appearing once. The treatment here: approximately nine-day PBMC culture with coronavirus spike peptide pools or control peptides (ViraFEST assay). It was before the COVID-19 pandemic (2011-2018) that the unexposed donor's CD4+ T cells were collected. Details on this clonotype: Its antigen is unknown.

The specimen sequenced was CD4+ T cells from blood, cultured in vitro. This clonotype originated in a human donor in good health.

DNA of the CDR3: TGTGCCAGCAGGTCTACCGGGGCCGATTACGAGCAGTACTTC. It is translated as CASRSTGADYEQYF. The chain joins TRBV6-1 to TRBJ2-7; D could derive from TRBD1 or TRBD2 (5 bases each). This CDR3 spans 14 amino acids. Trimming cost V 6 bases and J 4 bases, with 16 bases left between them. CDR1 is MNHNS, CDR2 SASEGT, per germline.